This passage covers 20 T cell receptor beta chains from one sample sequenced in a study of tumor-infiltrating lymphocytes in primary liver carcinoma. From around 520 ng of total RNA, TCR beta-specific cDNA was reverse-transcribed using a constant-region primer. Sequencing libraries for TCR beta derived from three nested multiplex PCR rounds that used slightly modified ARM-PCR. Use of TRBV1-TRBV30 forward primers with a C-beta reverse primer characterized the first two PCR rounds, which lasted around 11 cycles each. MiXCR, run by TCRdb on the multiplex PCR reads, gives a single entry per CDR3 protein. The sample has around 330,000 distinct CDR3 sequences, around three fifths seen once. Unsorted whole blood supplied the blood RNA, and germline DNA was isolated too. The sequencing input was peripheral blood. These receptors were collected from a middle-aged man with primary liver carcinoma and hepatitis B virus infection.

A word on this clonotype: A read error may account for a junction end that differs from germline. CDR3 DNA: TGTGCCAGGAGCCGGGAGAGGACGGCGGACTCGCCCCAGCATTTT. The encoded protein is CARSRERTADSPQHF. The chain couples TRBV4-2 to TRBJ1-5, with unresolved D. Looked up from germline, CDR1 is LGHNA and CDR2 is YNFKEQ. The CDR3 totals 15 residues.

J is TRBJ2-1 and V is TRBV29-1, with 9 nucleotides matching TRBD2. The CDR3 has 14 amino acids. From germline, CDR1 is SQVTM and CDR2 ANQGSEA. V dropped 7 bases and J dropped 12; count of bases not matched to a gene: 16. The CDR3 is CSGTTSGAYKGQFF. The DNA of the CDR3 is TGCAGCGGCACGACTAGCGGTGCCTACAAAGGGCAGTTCTTC.

Regarding this clonotype: The missing conserved phenylalanine or tryptophan at the end of this CDR3 makes a read error likely. This rearrangement joins TRBV5-4 to TRBJ1-1, with D uncertain. The CDR3 runs 13 residues. Germline V CDR1 and CDR2: SGHNT, YYREEE (reference sequence). Trimming stripped 6 bases from V and 5 bases from J, with 14 bases between. In nucleotides, the CDR3 is TGTGCCAGCAACACCGGACGGACGACTGAAGCTTTCATT. This translates into CASNTGRTTEAFI.

A single count supports this clonotype. Germline and junction disagree at one end, which may indicate a read error. The chain has TRBV5-1 and TRBJ2-1; 10 nucleotides match TRBD2. The CDR3 consists of 16 residues. CDR1 is SGHRS, CDR2 YFSETQ, per germline. The CDR3, as DNA: TGCGCCAGCAGCCTCAGACTAGCGGGCTCCTACGATGAGCAGTTCTTC. This codes for CASSLRLAGSYDEQFF.

Points on this clonotype: Because it lacks the conserved phenylalanine or tryptophan at the end, this CDR3 is likely a read error. The V gene is TRBV12-3 or TRBV12-4, the J gene TRBJ2-1; 8 bases map to TRBD2. J lost 8 bases, V lost 9 bases, and 9 bases had no gene match. The CDR3 has 13 residues. The CDR3 reads CASKTSAWDEQFL. The CDR3 region has the DNA TGTGCCAGTAAGACTAGCGCCTGGGATGAGCAGTTCTTA.

This clonotype turned up a few times. The chain recombines TRBV5-1 with TRBJ1-1, with 8 bases lining up with TRBD1. This CDR3 is 13 amino acids long. With 5 bases clipped from V and 6 bases from J, the junction kept 6 bases outside the gene matches. Germline CDR1 and CDR2: SGHRS and YFSETQ. CDR3 DNA sequence: TGCGCCAGCAGTCGACAGGGGAGCGCTGAAGCTTTCTTT. As protein: CASSRQGSAEAFF.

The V gene is TRBV11-1, the J gene TRBJ1-2; D is uncertain. Trimming stripped 3 bases from V and 8 bases from J, with 13 bases between. This CDR3 is 13 amino acids long. Per the germline V gene, CDR1 is SGHAT and CDR2 is FQDESV (reference sequence). The CDR3 DNA follows: TGTGCCAGCAGCTTCTCCAGGAATGGAGGCTACACCTTC. It translates to CASSFSRNGGYTF.

The table lists this clonotype with a count of one. The chain is built from TRBV12-3 or TRBV12-4 and TRBJ2-1; perhaps TRBD2 as D (5 bases). The V end was cut by 6 bases, the J end by 11 bases, with 14 bases between. The CDR3 contains 12 residues. Written as DNA, the CDR3 is TGTGCCAGCAGGCCCCCCGGGGATCAGCAGTTCTTC. It translates to CASRPPGDQQFF.

The chain uses TRBV28 and TRBJ2-5; the D gene is possibly TRBD2 (6 bases). V lost 7 bases and J 5 bases, leaving 17 bases between the germline ends. The CDR3 spans 14 residues. Germline values: CDR1 MDHEN, CDR2 SYDVKM. This CDR3 is CASTIPGGRETQYF. The DNA for the CDR3 is TGTGCCAGCACAATTCCCGGAGGGCGGGAGACCCAGTACTTC.

This clonotype was observed at least ten times. This chain uses TRBV29-1 with TRBJ2-3; D remains unclear. The CDR3 covers 12 residues. Trimming removed 3 bases from V and 2 bases from J, with 6 bases in between. Germline CDR1 reads SQVTM; CDR2 reads ANQGSEA. CDR3 amino acids: CSVDTDTDTQYF. DNA for the CDR3: TGCAGCGTTGATACCGACACAGATACGCAGTATTTT.

This clonotype was counted ten times or more. The chain uses TRBV12-3 or TRBV12-4 and TRBJ2-5; either TRBD1 or TRBD2 may fit D (5 bases each). This CDR3 has 13 residues. V was pared by 2 bases and J by 5 bases, with 9 bases between. This chain's CDR3 is CASSLIEGETQYF. As DNA, the CDR3 is TGTGCCAGCAGTTTAATTGAGGGGGAGACCCAGTACTTC.

Points on this clonotype: Here the CDR3 omits its conserved ending phenylalanine or tryptophan, so a read error is the likely source. The DNA is left out, because the CDR3 cannot be placed on it with certainty; the CDR3 is given as TCRdb lists it. The chain has TRBV6-2 or TRBV6-3 and TRBJ2-2. In germline, CDR1 is MNHEY, CDR2 SVGEGT. The CDR3 is made up of 12 amino acids, end residues included. CDR3 sequence reads: CASSLAGGSPFV.

A note on this clonotype: A junction end diverges from the germline sequence, so it may reflect a read error. The chain has TRBV11-2 and TRBJ2-5; maybe TRBD2 (5 bases). Germline lookup yields CDR1 SGHAT and CDR2 FQNNGV. This CDR3 has 15 residues. The CDR3 here is CASSLASGSQETQYF. CDR3 sequence (DNA): TGTGCTAGCAGCTTAGCGTCTGGGTCTCAAGAGACCCAGTACTTC.

The rearrangement links TRBV5-5 to TRBJ1-5; 8 positions match TRBD1. Germline-derived CDR1 and CDR2 are SGHKS and YYEKEE (reference sequence). Trimming at V came to 4 bases and at J to 8 bases, leaving 11 bases not matched to a gene. The CDR3 sequence is 15 residues long. The CDR3 loop reads CASSRDRGFGKPQHF. The DNA for the CDR3 is TGTGCCAGCAGCCGTGACAGGGGATTCGGTAAGCCCCAGCATTTT.

J is TRBJ2-3 and V is TRBV7-9; D is unresolved. Trimming cost V 1 base and J 12 bases, with 14 bases left between them. Per the germline V gene, CDR1 is SEHNR and CDR2 is FQNEAQ (reference sequence). CDR3 length: 13 amino acids. The CDR3 DNA reads TGTGCCAGCAGCTTAGAGGCCTTCAACCCTCAGTATTTT. It is translated as CASSLEAFNPQYF.

On this clonotype: At one end the junction does not follow the germline gene, possibly because of a read error. This chain connects TRBV11-2 to TRBJ2-1; unclear D gene. The CDR3 has 15 amino acids. Germline V gene sequence: CDR1 SGHAT, CDR2 FQNNGV. The CDR3 coding sequence is TGTGCCATCAGCCCAGATGTGACTCCCTACAATGAGCAGTTCTTC. Its translation is CAISPDVTPYNEQFF.

In its sample, this clonotype was seen many times. V is TRBV29-1 and J is TRBJ1-1; D call uncertain. CDR3 length: 12 amino acids. CDR1 and CDR2 (germline): SQVTM, ANQGSEA. The ends were cut back, 7 bases at V and 11 bases at J, with 20 bases in the middle. In DNA form, the CDR3 reads TGCAGCGCCTCAGAACAAGACCAGAGGGCTTTCTTT. This gives the protein CSASEQDQRAFF.

To note about this clonotype: The junction shows a germline mismatch at one end, possibly a read error. V and J are TRBV14 and TRBJ1-4; D remains unclear. This CDR3 contains 14 residues. Germline V CDR1 and CDR2: SGHDN, FVKESK. The DNA of the CDR3 is TGTGCGAGCAGCCAAAGGTCTGTTAATGAAAATCTGTTTTTT. It yields the protein CASSQRSVNENLFF.

The CDR3 loop is CASSSTRASEINEQYF. CDR3 DNA: TGTGCCAGCAGTTCAACAAGGGCTAGCGAGATCAACGAGCAGTACTTC. The chain uses TRBV12-3 or TRBV12-4 and TRBJ2-7, with D possibly matching TRBD2 (6 bases). V lost 4 bases to trimming and J lost 5 bases, with 21 bases between them. The length of the CDR3 is 16 residues.

The J gene is TRBJ2-7, the V gene TRBV11-2; D gene uncertain. Germline CDR1 reads SGHAT; CDR2 reads FQNNGV. Trimming removed 4 bases from V and 5 bases from J, with 24 bases in between. The CDR3 extends over 17 amino acids. The CDR3, as DNA: TGTGCCAGCAGCTCTCTTGGAAGTGTGGGCCAGAACCACGAGCAGTACTTC. Amino acid sequence: CASSSLGSVGQNHEQYF.